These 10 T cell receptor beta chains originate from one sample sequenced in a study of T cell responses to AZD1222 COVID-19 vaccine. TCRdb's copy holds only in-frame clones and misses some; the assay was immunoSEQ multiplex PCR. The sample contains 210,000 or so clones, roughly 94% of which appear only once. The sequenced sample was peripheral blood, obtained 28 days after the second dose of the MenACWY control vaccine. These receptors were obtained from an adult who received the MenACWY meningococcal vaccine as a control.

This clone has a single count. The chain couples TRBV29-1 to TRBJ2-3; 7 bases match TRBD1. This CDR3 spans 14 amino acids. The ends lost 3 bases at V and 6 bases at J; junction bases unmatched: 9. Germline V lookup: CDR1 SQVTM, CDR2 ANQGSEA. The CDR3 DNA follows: TGCAGCGTTGAGCCAGGGGGTGTGCTGGATACGCAGTATTTT. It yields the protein CSVEPGGVLDTQYF.

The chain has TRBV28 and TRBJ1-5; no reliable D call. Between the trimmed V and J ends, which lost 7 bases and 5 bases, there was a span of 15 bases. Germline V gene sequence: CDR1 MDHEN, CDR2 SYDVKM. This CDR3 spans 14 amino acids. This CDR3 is CASTIDIGDQPQHF. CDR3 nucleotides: TGTGCCAGCACCATCGACATCGGGGATCAGCCCCAGCATTTT.

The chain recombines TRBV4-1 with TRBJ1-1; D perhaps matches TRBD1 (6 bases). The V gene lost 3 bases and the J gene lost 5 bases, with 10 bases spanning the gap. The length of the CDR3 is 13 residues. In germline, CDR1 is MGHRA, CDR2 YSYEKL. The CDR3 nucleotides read TGCGCCAGCAGCCAGGCTCAGGGGACTGAAGCTTTCTTT. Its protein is CASSQAQGTEAFF.

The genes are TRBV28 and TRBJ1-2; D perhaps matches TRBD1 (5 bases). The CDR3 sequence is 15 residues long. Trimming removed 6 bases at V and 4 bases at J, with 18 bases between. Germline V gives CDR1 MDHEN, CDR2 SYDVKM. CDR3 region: CASSQRQWGGYGYTF. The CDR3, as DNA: TGTGCCAGCAGCCAACGACAGTGGGGGGGCTATGGCTACACCTTC.

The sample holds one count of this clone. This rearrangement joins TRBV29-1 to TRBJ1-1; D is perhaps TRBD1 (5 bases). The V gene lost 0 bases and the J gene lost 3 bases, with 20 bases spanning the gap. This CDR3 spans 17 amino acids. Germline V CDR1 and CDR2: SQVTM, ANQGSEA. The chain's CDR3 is CSVEEWAFGGIDTEAFF. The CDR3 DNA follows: TGCAGCGTTGAAGAATGGGCGTTTGGGGGGATAGACACTGAAGCTTTCTTT.

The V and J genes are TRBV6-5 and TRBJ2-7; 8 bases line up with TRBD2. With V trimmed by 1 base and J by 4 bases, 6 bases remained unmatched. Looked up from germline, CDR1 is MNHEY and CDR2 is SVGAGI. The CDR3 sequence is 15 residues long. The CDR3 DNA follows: TGTGCCAGCAGTTACTTACTAGCGGTGGGTTACGAGCAGTACTTC. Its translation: CASSYLLAVGYEQYF.

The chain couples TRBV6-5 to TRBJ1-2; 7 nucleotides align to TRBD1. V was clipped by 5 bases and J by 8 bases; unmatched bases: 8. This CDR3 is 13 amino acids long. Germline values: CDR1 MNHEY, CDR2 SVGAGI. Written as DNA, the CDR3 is TGTGCCAGCAGTCGGGACAGCGCTTGGGGCTACACCTTC. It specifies CASSRDSAWGYTF.

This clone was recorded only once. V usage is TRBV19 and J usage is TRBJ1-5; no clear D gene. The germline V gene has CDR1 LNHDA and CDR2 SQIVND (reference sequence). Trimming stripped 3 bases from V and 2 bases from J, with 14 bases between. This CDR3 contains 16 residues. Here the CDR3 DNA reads TGTGCCAGTAGTATGATCTTTTTGGGTGGCAATCAGCCCCAGCATTTT. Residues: CASSMIFLGGNQPQHF.

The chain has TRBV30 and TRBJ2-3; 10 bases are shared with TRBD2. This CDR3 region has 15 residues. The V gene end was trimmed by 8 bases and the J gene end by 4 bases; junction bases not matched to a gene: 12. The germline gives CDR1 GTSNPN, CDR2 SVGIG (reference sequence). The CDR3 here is CAGARAGGLPDTQYF. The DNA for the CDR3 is TGTGCCGGGGCCAGAGCGGGGGGGCTCCCAGATACGCAGTATTTT.

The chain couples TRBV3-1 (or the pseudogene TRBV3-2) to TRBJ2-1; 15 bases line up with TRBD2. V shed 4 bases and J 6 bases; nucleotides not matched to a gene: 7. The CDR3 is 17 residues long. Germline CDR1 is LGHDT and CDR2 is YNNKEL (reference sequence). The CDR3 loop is CASSRPGTSGGPNEQFF. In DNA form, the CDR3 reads TGTGCCAGCAGCCGCCCCGGGACTAGCGGGGGGCCCAATGAGCAGTTCTTC.